This TCR beta chain originates from a study of cytomegalovirus exposure and HLA in healthy donors. Study at large: HLA-typed donors contributed about 85 million unique TCRs, which were held in an early data release.

This clone was picked up one time. This PCR relied on a set of 60 Vbeta primers and 13 Jbeta primers. The assay was immunoSEQ multiplex PCR, and TCRdb's table has in-frame clones only and misses some. Here the sample spans approximately 190,000 clones, about two thirds being singletons. This CDR3 has 17 residues. Losses at the gene ends were 5 bases for V and 2 bases for J; bases not matched to a gene: 8. Germline CDR1 reads SNHLY; CDR2 reads FYNNEI. The rearrangement uses TRBV2 and TRBJ2-2, with 10 nucleotides matching TRBD2. Sequencing input: PBMCs. This receptor was identified in a man aged 40-50 years in good health and CMV-seropositive. CDR3 amino acids: CASSTPSGGRNTGELFF. In DNA, the CDR3 is TGTGCCAGCAGTACTCCTAGCGGGGGCCGAAACACCGGGGAGCTGTTTTTT. Full variable domain (outside the CDR3, taken from reference TRBV2 and TRBJ2-2): EPEVTQTPSHQVTQMGQEVILRCVPISNHLYFYWYRQILGQKVEFLVSFYNNEISEKSEIFDDQFSVERPDGSNFTLKIRSTKLEDSAMYFCASSTPSGGRNTGELFFGEGSRLTVL.